This T cell receptor (beta chain) was sequenced during a study of PD-L1 blockade in urothelial cancer. Across the whole study: Male patients with bladder-origin urothelial cancer numbered about 90% of the roughly 30. A median blood sample held approximately 150,000 T cells and more than 80,000 unique TCRs. Timepoints chosen for blood analysis were 3 weeks (second dose) and 6 weeks after treatment start. Broader study findings: Tumor-associated blood clones were expanded more by durable-benefit patients at 3 weeks.

Details on this clone: As yet, its antigen is unknown.

V shed 4 bases and J shed 0 bases, with 17 bases lying between them. Germline V gene lookup returns CDR1 SGHTS and CDR2 YDEGEE. The CDR3 has 16 amino acids. Measured with immunoSEQ multiplex PCR; TCRdb has only the in-frame clones, and not every one. The table lists some 100,000 clones, about 89% of them singletons, with 0.92% in the top ten. Source: PBMCs, taken around atezolizumab (anti-PD-L1) treatment. V is TRBV5-8 and J is TRBJ2-7; a weak D match, TRBD1 (7 bases). The sequence was collected from a woman older than 75 with urothelial cancer. The CDR3 reads CASSKRAGGSSYEQYF. The CDR3 DNA sequence: TGTGCCAGCAGCAAGCGGGCAGGGGGAAGCTCCTACGAGCAGTACTTC.